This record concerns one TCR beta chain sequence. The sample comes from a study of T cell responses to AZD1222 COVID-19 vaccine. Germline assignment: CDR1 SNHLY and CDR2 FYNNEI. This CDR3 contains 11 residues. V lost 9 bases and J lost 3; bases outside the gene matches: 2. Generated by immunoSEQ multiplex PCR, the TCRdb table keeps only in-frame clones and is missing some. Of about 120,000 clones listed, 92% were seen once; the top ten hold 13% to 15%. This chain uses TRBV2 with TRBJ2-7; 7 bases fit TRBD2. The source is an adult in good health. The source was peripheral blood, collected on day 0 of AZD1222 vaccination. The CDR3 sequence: CARGTNYEQYF. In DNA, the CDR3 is TGTGCCAGAGGGACTAACTACGAGCAGTACTTC. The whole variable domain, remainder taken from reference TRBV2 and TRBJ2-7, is EPEVTQTPSHQVTQMGQEVILRCVPISNHLYFYWYRQILGQKVEFLVSFYNNEISEKSEIFDDQFSVERPDGSNFTLKIRSTKLEDSAMYFCARGTNYEQYFGPGTRLTVT.